Given below is one TCR beta chain in context. These data belong to a study of circulating and synovial CD4+ cells in juvenile arthritis. TCRdb's copy holds only in-frame clones and misses some; the assay was immunoSEQ multiplex PCR. The table shows some 30,000 clones, with just over 90% occurring only once. The CDR3 has 15 residues. Germline V gene data show CDR1 as SGHRS and CDR2 as YFSETQ. The J segment lost 4 bases and the V segment lost 3 bases, leaving 3 bases of the junction unmatched. The clonotype originates from a human donor with juvenile idiopathic arthritis. V gene TRBV5-1 combines with J gene TRBJ2-3, with 12 bases fitting TRBD2. The sample comprised CD4+ T cells from blood. The CDR3 here is CASSWGLAGPDTQYF. CDR3 nucleotides: TGCGCCAGCAGCTGGGGACTAGCGGGCCCAGATACGCAGTATTTT.